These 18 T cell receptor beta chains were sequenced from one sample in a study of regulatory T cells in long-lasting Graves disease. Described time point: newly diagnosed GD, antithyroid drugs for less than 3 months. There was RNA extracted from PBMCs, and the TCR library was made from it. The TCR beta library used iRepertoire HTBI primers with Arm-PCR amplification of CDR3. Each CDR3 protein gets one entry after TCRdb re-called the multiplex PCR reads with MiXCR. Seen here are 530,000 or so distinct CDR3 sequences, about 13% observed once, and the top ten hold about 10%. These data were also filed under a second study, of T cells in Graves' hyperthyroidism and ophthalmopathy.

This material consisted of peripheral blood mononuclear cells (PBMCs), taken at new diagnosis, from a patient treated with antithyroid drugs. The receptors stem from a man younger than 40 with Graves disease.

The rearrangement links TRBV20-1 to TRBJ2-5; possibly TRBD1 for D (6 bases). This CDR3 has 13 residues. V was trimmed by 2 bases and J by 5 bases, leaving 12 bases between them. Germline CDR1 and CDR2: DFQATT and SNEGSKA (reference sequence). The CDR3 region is CSARTGNRETQYF. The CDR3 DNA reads TGCAGTGCTAGAACAGGGAATCGGGAGACCCAGTACTTC.

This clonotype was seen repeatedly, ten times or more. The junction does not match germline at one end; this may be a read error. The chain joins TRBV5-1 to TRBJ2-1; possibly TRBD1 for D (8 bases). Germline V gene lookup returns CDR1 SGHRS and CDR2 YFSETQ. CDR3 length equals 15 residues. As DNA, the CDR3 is TGCGCCAGCAGCTTGTCGAATGGACAGGGAGCGGGACGGATCTTC. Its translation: CASSLSNGQGAGRIF. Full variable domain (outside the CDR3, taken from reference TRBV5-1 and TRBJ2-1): KAGVTQTPRYLIKTRGQQVTLSCSPISGHRSVSWYQQTPGQGLQFLFEYFSETQRNKGNFPGRFSGRQFSNSRSEMNVSTLELGDSALYLCASSLSNGQGAGRIFGPGTRLTVL.

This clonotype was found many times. DNA of the CDR3: TGCAGCGTACCCGGGACAGCAACCTACGAGCAGTACTTC. The encoded protein is CSVPGTATYEQYF. V usage is TRBV29-1 and J usage is TRBJ2-7; 7 bases are shared with TRBD1. This CDR3 is built from 13 residues. After removal of 6 bases from V and 2 bases from J, the junction contained 7 bases not matched to a gene. The germline V gene encodes CDR1 SQVTM and CDR2 ANQGSEA.

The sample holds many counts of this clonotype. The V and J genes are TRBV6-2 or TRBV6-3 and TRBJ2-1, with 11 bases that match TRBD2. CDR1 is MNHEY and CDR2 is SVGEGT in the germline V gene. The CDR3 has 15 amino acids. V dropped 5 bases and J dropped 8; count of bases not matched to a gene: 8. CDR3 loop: CASSVPGLAVYEQFF. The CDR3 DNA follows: TGTGCCAGCAGTGTACCGGGACTAGCGGTCTATGAGCAGTTCTTC.

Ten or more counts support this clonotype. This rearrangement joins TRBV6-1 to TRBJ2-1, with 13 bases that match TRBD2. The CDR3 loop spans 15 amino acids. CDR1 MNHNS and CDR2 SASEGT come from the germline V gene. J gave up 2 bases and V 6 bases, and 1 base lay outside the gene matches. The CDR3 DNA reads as TGTGCCAGCAGGGGACTAGCGGGAACCTACAATGAGCAGTTCTTC. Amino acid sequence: CASRGLAGTYNEQFF.

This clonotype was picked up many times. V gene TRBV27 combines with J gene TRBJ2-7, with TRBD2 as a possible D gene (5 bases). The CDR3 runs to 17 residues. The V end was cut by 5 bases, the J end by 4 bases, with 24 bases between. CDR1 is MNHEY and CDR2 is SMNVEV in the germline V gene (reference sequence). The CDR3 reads CASSLRTGKGIVYEQYF. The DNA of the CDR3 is TGTGCCAGCAGTCTTCGGACCGGGAAAGGAATAGTGTACGAGCAGTACTTC.

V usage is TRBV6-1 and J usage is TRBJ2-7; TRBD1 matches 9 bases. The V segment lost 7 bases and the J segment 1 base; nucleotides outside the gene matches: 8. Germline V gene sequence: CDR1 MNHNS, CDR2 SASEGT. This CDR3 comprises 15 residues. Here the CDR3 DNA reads TGTGCCAGCACTAGGGACAGGGCGGGGTCCTACGAGCAGTACTTC. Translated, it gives CASTRDRAGSYEQYF.

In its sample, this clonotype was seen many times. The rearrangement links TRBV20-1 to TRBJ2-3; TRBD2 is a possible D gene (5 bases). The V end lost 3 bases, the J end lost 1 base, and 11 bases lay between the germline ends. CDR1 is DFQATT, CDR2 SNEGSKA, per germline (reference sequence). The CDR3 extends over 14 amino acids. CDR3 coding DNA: TGCAGTGCTAGGTCGGGAAGGGGCACAGATACGCAGTATTTT. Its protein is CSARSGRGTDTQYF.

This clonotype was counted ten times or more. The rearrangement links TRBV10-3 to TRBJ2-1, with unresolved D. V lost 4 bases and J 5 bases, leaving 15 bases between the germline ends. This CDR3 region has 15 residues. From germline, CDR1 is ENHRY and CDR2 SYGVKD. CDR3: CAISASDSKHNEQFF. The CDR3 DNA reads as TGTGCCATCAGTGCATCAGACTCAAAACACAATGAGCAGTTCTTC.

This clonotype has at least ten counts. CDR3: CASSLGLLYEQYF. CDR3 nucleotides: TGTGCCAGCAGCTTAGGGCTTCTCTACGAGCAGTACTTC. The chain employs TRBV7-9 and TRBJ2-7; D call uncertain. This CDR3 comprises 13 residues. Trimming left V 1 base short and J 3 bases short, with 7 bases between. Germline-derived CDR1 and CDR2 are SEHNR and FQNEAQ (reference sequence). Using reference TRBV7-9 and TRBJ2-7 for the parts outside the CDR3, the full variable domain is DTGVSQNPRHKITKRGQNVTFRCDPISEHNRLYWYRQTLGQGPEFLTYFQNEAQLEKSRLLSDRFSAERPKGSFSTLEIQRTEQGDSAMYLCASSLGLLYEQYFGPGTRLTVT.

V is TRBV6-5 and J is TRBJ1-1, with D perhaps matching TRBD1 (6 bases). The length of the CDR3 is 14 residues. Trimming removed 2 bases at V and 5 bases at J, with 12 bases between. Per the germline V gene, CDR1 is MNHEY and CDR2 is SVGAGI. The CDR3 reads CASSYRQGNTEAFF. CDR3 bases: TGTGCCAGCAGTTACCGCCAGGGGAATACTGAAGCTTTCTTT.

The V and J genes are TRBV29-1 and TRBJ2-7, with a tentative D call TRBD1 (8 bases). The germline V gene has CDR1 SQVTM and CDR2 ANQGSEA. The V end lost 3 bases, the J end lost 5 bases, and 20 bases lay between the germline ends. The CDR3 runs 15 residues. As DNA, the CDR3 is TGCAGCGTTGACCTTCTGGACAGGGAGGGGGACGAGCAGTACTTC. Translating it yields CSVDLLDREGDEQYF.

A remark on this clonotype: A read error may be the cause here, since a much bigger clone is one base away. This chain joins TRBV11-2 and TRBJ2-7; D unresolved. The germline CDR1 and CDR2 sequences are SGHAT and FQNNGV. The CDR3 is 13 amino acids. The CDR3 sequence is CASSPSRFYGQYF. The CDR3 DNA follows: TGTGCCAGCAGCCCGAGCCGTTTCTACGGGCAGTACTTC.

In DNA, the CDR3 is TGCAGTGCTACCCGACTAGCGGGGGAGCAGGTAGATACGCAGTATTTT. This codes for CSATRLAGEQVDTQYF. The chain recombines TRBV20-1 with TRBJ2-3; 12 bases map to TRBD2. Trimming removed 4 bases from V and 5 bases from J; junction bases left unmatched: 10. The CDR3 consists of 16 residues. The V gene's germline CDR1 is DFQATT and CDR2 SNEGSKA (reference sequence).

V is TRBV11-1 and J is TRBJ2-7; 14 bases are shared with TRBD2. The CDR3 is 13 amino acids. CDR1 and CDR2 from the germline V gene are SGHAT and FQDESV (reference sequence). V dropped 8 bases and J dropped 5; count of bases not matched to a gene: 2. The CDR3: CASGTSGSHEQYF. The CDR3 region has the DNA TGTGCCAGCGGGACTAGCGGGAGCCACGAGCAGTACTTC.

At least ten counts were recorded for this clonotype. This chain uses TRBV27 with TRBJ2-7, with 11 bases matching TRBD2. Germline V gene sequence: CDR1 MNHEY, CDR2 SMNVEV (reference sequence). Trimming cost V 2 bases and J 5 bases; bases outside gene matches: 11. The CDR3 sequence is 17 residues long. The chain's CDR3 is CASSLRVTSGTSNEQYF. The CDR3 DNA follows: TGTGCCAGCAGTTTACGGGTGACTAGCGGGACATCTAACGAGCAGTACTTC.

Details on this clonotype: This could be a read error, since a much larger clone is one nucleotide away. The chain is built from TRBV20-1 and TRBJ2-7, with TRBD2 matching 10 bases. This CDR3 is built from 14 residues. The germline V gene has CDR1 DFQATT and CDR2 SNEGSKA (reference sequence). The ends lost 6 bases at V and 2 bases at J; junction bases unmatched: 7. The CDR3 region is CSAPVAGGAYEQYF. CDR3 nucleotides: TGCAGTGCCCCGGTAGCGGGAGGCGCCTACGAGCAGTACTTC.

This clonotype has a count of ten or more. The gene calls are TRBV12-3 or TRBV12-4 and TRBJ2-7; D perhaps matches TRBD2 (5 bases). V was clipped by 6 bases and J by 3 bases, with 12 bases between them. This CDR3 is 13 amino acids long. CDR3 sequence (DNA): TGTGCCAGCAGCCCGGGAAGGTTCTACGAGCAGTACTTC. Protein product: CASSPGRFYEQYF.